This T cell receptor beta chain was profiled in a study of shared clonotypes between healthy human individuals. In the study overall: Donors, aged 18 to 49, were a couple of women and a few men.

Splitting the CD4+ cells yielded a CD45RA+ naive subset and a CD45RA-negative memory subset. General observations from the study: Non-shared clonotypes had lower generation probabilities than those shared by all four donors.

Clones were read by immunoSEQ multiplex PCR, and TCRdb kept only the in-frame ones, dropping some. The sample includes approximately 1,500,000 clones, 95% to 99% of them seen just once. This CDR3 has 8 amino acids. The V gene's germline CDR1 is MNHEY and CDR2 SMNVEV (reference sequence). With respect to this clone: Its target is unknown.

This TCR was sampled from a man younger than 40 in good health. The source material was naive CD4+ T cells sorted from blood. As for subset: CD45RA+ positively selected. The V call is TRBV27, the J call TRBJ2-1; D is undetermined. CDR3 bases: TGTGCGGTAGGTGCGCAGTTCTTC. Its protein is CAVGAQFF.